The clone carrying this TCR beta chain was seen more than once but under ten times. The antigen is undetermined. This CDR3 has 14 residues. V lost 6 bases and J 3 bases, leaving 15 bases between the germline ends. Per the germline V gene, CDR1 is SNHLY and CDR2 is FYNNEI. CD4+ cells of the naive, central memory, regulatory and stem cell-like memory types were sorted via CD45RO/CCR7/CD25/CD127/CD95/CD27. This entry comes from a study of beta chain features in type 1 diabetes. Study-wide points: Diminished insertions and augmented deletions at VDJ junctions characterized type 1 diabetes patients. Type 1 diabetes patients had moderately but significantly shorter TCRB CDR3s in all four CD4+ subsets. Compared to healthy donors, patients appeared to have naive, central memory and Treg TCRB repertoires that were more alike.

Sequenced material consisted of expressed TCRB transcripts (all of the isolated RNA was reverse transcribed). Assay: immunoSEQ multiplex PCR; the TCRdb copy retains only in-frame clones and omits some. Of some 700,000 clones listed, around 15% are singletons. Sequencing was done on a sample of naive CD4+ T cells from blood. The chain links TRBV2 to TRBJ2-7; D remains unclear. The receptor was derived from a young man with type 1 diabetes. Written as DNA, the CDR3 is TGTGCCAGCAGGGCAAGGGTCAAGATCTACGAGCAGTACTTC. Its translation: CASRARVKIYEQYF.